This TCR beta chain was documented in a study of T cell responses to AZD1222 COVID-19 vaccine. Study-wide points: Among the donors, most were white British and more were female, and clonal diversity was possibly underestimated. Recipients of AZD1222 seropositive at baseline numbered only 5 or 6.

About this clone itself: Its antigen is not identified.

This CDR3 comprises 15 residues. With 5 bases removed from V and 0 bases from J, the gap between germline ends came to 14 bases. Per germline, CDR1 MNHEY and CDR2 SMNVEV (reference sequence). Using immunoSEQ multiplex PCR, the repertoire was profiled, and TCRdb retains in-frame clones only, with some absent. The profile shows roughly 150,000 clones, 90% to 95% of them singletons. The chain joins TRBV27 to TRBJ2-7; perhaps D is TRBD1 or TRBD2 (5 bases each). The source is an adult who received the AZD1222 COVID-19 vaccine. Here the sequenced sample was peripheral blood, taken 28 days after the second AZD1222 dose. The CDR3 coding sequence is TGTGCCAGCAGTCTTCGGGACGGAGGCTCCTACGAGCAGTACTTC. Its translation is CASSLRDGGSYEQYF.